A selection of T cell receptor beta chains follows, all from one sample in a study of blood T cell repertoires in COVID-19. Method: immunoSEQ multiplex PCR; TCRdb's copy keeps in-frame clones and lacks some. The sample consists of roughly 230,000 clones, 70% to 90% of them appearing once. The source material was peripheral blood. The receptors come from a human donor in a cohort sampled during active COVID-19. CDR3s include the opening cysteine and the closing phenylalanine or tryptophan. Fields, in order: clone size, J gene, CDR3 length, V gene, D gene, CDR3 DNA, CDR3 protein. D genes are given only for firm matches. Where a row states a size, it is once, few, many or the class of an expanded clone; other rows omit it.

clone size: NA
J gene: TRBJ1-4
CDR3 length: 17
V gene: TRBV24-1
D gene: TRBD1
CDR3 DNA: TGTGCCACCAGTGCGACAGGGCGAGGGACAACTAATGAAAAACTGTTTTTT
CDR3 protein: CATSATGRGTTNEKLFF

clone size: NA
J gene: TRBJ2-2
CDR3 length: 15
V gene: TRBV6-2/TRBV6-3
D gene: TRBD1
CDR3 DNA: TGTGCCAGCAGTCCCGGGACAGGTGACACCGGGGAGCTGTTTTTT
CDR3 protein: CASSPGTGDTGELFF

clone size: NA
J gene: TRBJ2-1
CDR3 length: 15
V gene: TRBV5-5
D gene: TRBD1
CDR3 DNA: TGTGCCAGCAGCTCCTATCCGGGACAGTACAATGAGCAGTTCTTC
CDR3 protein: CASSSYPGQYNEQFF

clone size: NA
J gene: TRBJ1-4
CDR3 length: 13
V gene: TRBV19
D gene: NA
CDR3 DNA: TGTGCCAGTAGTATCGCGTCAAATGAAAAACTGTTTTTT
CDR3 protein: CASSIASNEKLFF

clone size: NA
J gene: TRBJ2-7
CDR3 length: 15
V gene: TRBV24-1
D gene: TRBD1
CDR3 DNA: TGTGCCACCAGTGATAGGGGACAGCCCTGGGGGGAGCAGTACTTC
CDR3 protein: CATSDRGQPWGEQYF

clone size: once
J gene: TRBJ2-7
CDR3 length: 15
V gene: TRBV6-5
D gene: NA
CDR3 DNA: TGTGCCAGCAGTTTGACCCGGACTCTGCCCTACGAGCAGTACTTC
CDR3 protein: CASSLTRTLPYEQYF

clone size: NA
J gene: TRBJ1-3
CDR3 length: 17
V gene: TRBV3-1/TRBV3-2
D gene: NA
CDR3 DNA: TGTGCCAGCAGCCAAAAATGGGGGGGGTTCTCTGGAAACACCATATATTTT
CDR3 protein: CASSQKWGGFSGNTIYF

clone size: NA
J gene: TRBJ1-2
CDR3 length: 14
V gene: TRBV30
D gene: NA
CDR3 DNA: TGTGCCTGGAGTGTTGGCGACGGCGGGGGTAGCTACACCTTC
CDR3 protein: CAWSVGDGGGSYTF

clone size: NA
J gene: TRBJ1-1
CDR3 length: 14
V gene: TRBV9
D gene: NA
CDR3 DNA: TGTGCCAGCAGCGTAACAGGGCGACACACTGAAGCTTTCTTT
CDR3 protein: CASSVTGRHTEAFF

clone size: NA
J gene: TRBJ1-6
CDR3 length: 16
V gene: TRBV30
D gene: TRBD1
CDR3 DNA: TGTGCCTGGAGGGCTACAGGGGGCGACTATAATTCACCCCTCCACTTT
CDR3 protein: CAWRATGGDYNSPLHF

clone size: NA
J gene: TRBJ1-5
CDR3 length: 14
V gene: TRBV19
D gene: TRBD1
CDR3 DNA: TGTGCCAGTTGGACAGGGGGGATCAATCAGCCCCAGCATTTT
CDR3 protein: CASWTGGINQPQHF

clone size: NA
J gene: TRBJ2-5
CDR3 length: 13
V gene: TRBV6-5
D gene: TRBD1
CDR3 DNA: TGTGCCAGCAGGCGCCAGAACAGGGGGACCCAGTACTTC
CDR3 protein: CASRRQNRGTQYF

clone size: NA
J gene: TRBJ2-7
CDR3 length: 15
V gene: TRBV19
D gene: TRBD1
CDR3 DNA: TGTGCCAGTAGTATGTCCCCAGACAGGGGCAACGAGCAGTACTTC
CDR3 protein: CASSMSPDRGNEQYF

clone size: NA
J gene: TRBJ1-1
CDR3 length: 17
V gene: TRBV7-8
D gene: TRBD1
CDR3 DNA: TGTGCCAGCAGCTTAGGGACAGGGGCTTACTTGAACACTGAAGCTTTCTTT
CDR3 protein: CASSLGTGAYLNTEAFF

clone size: NA
J gene: TRBJ2-7
CDR3 length: 14
V gene: TRBV7-2
D gene: TRBD1
CDR3 DNA: TGTGCCAGCAGCCGGGACAGGGGCCCGTACGAGCAGTACTTC
CDR3 protein: CASSRDRGPYEQYF

clone size: NA
J gene: TRBJ2-1
CDR3 length: 16
V gene: TRBV10-1
D gene: TRBD2
CDR3 DNA: TGCGCCAGCAGTGAGTCCGGGACTAGGGGGACCAATGAGCAGTTCTTC
CDR3 protein: CASSESGTRGTNEQFF

clone size: NA
J gene: TRBJ1-4
CDR3 length: 13
V gene: TRBV10-3
D gene: TRBD1
CDR3 DNA: TGTGCCACCTGTAGGGACAGGGATGAAAAACTGTTTTTT
CDR3 protein: CATCRDRDEKLFF

clone size: NA
J gene: TRBJ1-6
CDR3 length: 15
V gene: TRBV6-2/TRBV6-3
D gene: NA
CDR3 DNA: TGTGCCAGCAGTTCCCGGCGGGGGGATAATTCACCCCTCCACTTT
CDR3 protein: CASSSRRGDNSPLHF

clone size: few
J gene: TRBJ2-7
CDR3 length: 12
V gene: TRBV18
D gene: NA
CDR3 DNA: TGTGCCAGCTCACCCCTCTCCTACGAGCAGTACTTC
CDR3 protein: CASSPLSYEQYF

clone size: NA
J gene: TRBJ1-3
CDR3 length: 16
V gene: TRBV19
D gene: TRBD1
CDR3 DNA: TGTGCCAGTAGTATAGTTCTGGACAGGGGTGGAAACACCATATATTTT
CDR3 protein: CASSIVLDRGGNTIYF

clone size: NA
J gene: TRBJ1-2
CDR3 length: 15
V gene: TRBV5-4
D gene: NA
CDR3 DNA: TGTGCCAGCACCATTGCAGGTGCGCTCTGGGATGGCTACACCTTC
CDR3 protein: CASTIAGALWDGYTF

clone size: NA
J gene: TRBJ1-2
CDR3 length: 13
V gene: TRBV29-1
D gene: TRBD1
CDR3 DNA: TGCAGCGCGGGGACAGGCGTTAACTATGGCTACACCTTC
CDR3 protein: CSAGTGVNYGYTF

clone size: NA
J gene: TRBJ1-2
CDR3 length: 15
V gene: TRBV15
D gene: NA
CDR3 DNA: TGTGCCACCAGCATCCTATCGGACCTATCGGGGGGCTACACCTTC
CDR3 protein: CATSILSDLSGGYTF

clone size: NA
J gene: TRBJ1-6
CDR3 length: 15
V gene: TRBV30
D gene: TRBD1
CDR3 DNA: TGTGCCTGGAGTGGGCCGGGACAGGGCCATTCACCCCTCCACTTT
CDR3 protein: CAWSGPGQGHSPLHF

clone size: NA
J gene: TRBJ2-7
CDR3 length: 14
V gene: TRBV6-5
D gene: TRBD2
CDR3 DNA: TGTGCCAGCAGTCTATCTAGCGGGACCTACGAGCAGTACTTC
CDR3 protein: CASSLSSGTYEQYF

clone size: NA
J gene: TRBJ2-7
CDR3 length: 15
V gene: TRBV5-4
D gene: TRBD2
CDR3 DNA: TGTGCCAGCAGCTTGGCTAGCGGGGGGGCCTACGAGCAGTACTTC
CDR3 protein: CASSLASGGAYEQYF

clone size: NA
J gene: TRBJ2-1
CDR3 length: 15
V gene: TRBV6-6
D gene: NA
CDR3 DNA: TGTGCCAGCACTGGTGGAGCAAACCCCTACAATGAGCAGTTCTTC
CDR3 protein: CASTGGANPYNEQFF

clone size: NA
J gene: TRBJ2-1
CDR3 length: 13
V gene: TRBV11-3
D gene: NA
CDR3 DNA: TGTGCCAGCAGCTTAGACGCCAGAAGAGAGCAGTTCTTC
CDR3 protein: CASSLDARREQFF

clone size: NA
J gene: TRBJ1-6
CDR3 length: 14
V gene: TRBV11-2
D gene: TRBD1
CDR3 DNA: TGTGCCAGCAGTTTCGGACAGGATAATTCACCCCTCCACTTT
CDR3 protein: CASSFGQDNSPLHF

clone size: once
J gene: TRBJ2-7
CDR3 length: 13
V gene: TRBV3-1/TRBV3-2
D gene: NA
CDR3 DNA: TGTGCCAGCACCCTAGGGGGTGACTACGAGCAGTACTTC
CDR3 protein: CASTLGGDYEQYF

clone size: NA
J gene: TRBJ1-5
CDR3 length: 12
V gene: TRBV9
D gene: NA
CDR3 DNA: TGTGCCAGCAGCGTAGAGGGAGGGCCCCAGCATTTT
CDR3 protein: CASSVEGGPQHF

clone size: NA
J gene: TRBJ2-7
CDR3 length: 16
V gene: TRBV7-2
D gene: NA
CDR3 DNA: TGTGCCAGCAGCTTAGCGAGTGGGAGGAAAAACTACGAGCAGTACTTC
CDR3 protein: CASSLASGRKNYEQYF

clone size: NA
J gene: TRBJ1-1
CDR3 length: 14
V gene: TRBV10-3
D gene: NA
CDR3 DNA: TGTGCCATCACTGGACAGACAACGAACACTGAAGCTTTCTTT
CDR3 protein: CAITGQTTNTEAFF

clone size: NA
J gene: TRBJ1-4
CDR3 length: 12
V gene: TRBV5-8
D gene: NA
CDR3 DNA: TGTGCCAGCAGCTTGGTATGGGGAGAACTGTTTTTT
CDR3 protein: CASSLVWGELFF

clone size: once
J gene: TRBJ2-1
CDR3 length: 15
V gene: TRBV6-2/TRBV6-3
D gene: NA
CDR3 DNA: TGTGCCAGCAGTTACTCAGGGGGACACGACAATGAGCAGTTCTTC
CDR3 protein: CASSYSGGHDNEQFF

clone size: NA
J gene: TRBJ1-2
CDR3 length: 14
V gene: TRBV10-1
D gene: TRBD1
CDR3 DNA: TGCGCCAGCAGAGGGGGACAGTCCCTATGTGGCTACACCTTC
CDR3 protein: CASRGGQSLCGYTF

clone size: NA
J gene: TRBJ1-2
CDR3 length: 12
V gene: TRBV11-2
D gene: NA
CDR3 DNA: TGTGCCAGCAGCGTAGGGGCCGGTGGCTACACCTTC
CDR3 protein: CASSVGAGGYTF

clone size: NA
J gene: TRBJ2-7
CDR3 length: 13
V gene: TRBV19
D gene: TRBD1
CDR3 DNA: TGTGCCAGTAGTGAGGGACAGGGTAGCGAGCAGTACTTC
CDR3 protein: CASSEGQGSEQYF

clone size: NA
J gene: TRBJ1-5
CDR3 length: 15
V gene: TRBV11-1
D gene: TRBD1
CDR3 DNA: TGTGCCAGCAGCCGGGGACAGGCTCACGATCAGCCCCAGCATTTT
CDR3 protein: CASSRGQAHDQPQHF

clone size: once
J gene: TRBJ2-5
CDR3 length: 11
V gene: TRBV20-1
D gene: NA
CDR3 DNA: TGCAGTGCTAGGGCCGCAGAGACCCAGTACTTC
CDR3 protein: CSARAAETQYF